The rows below give T cell receptor beta chains drawn from one sample of a study of blood T cell repertoires in COVID-19. The repertoire was sequenced with immunoSEQ multiplex PCR; TCRdb's copy has only in-frame clones and lacks some. The table shows approximately 140,000 clones, with about 85% occurring only once. The sequenced material came from peripheral blood. The receptors stem from a woman aged 55-69 years with active or convalescent COVID-19. Each CDR3 is given with its conserved first and last residue. Each record gives: V gene, clone size, J gene, D gene, CDR3 DNA, CDR3 protein. D genes are given only for firm matches. Clone size appears in some rows only: once, few, many, or a class for an expanded clone.

V: TRBV20-1
size: NA
J: TRBJ1-2
D: NA
DNA: TGCAGTGCTAGAACTTCCTATGGCTACACCTTC
CDR3: CSARTSYGYTF

V: TRBV6-6
size: NA
J: TRBJ1-5
D: NA
DNA: TGTGCCAGCAGTTACGTCGGGACACTTAATCAGCCCCAGCATTTT
CDR3: CASSYVGTLNQPQHF

V: TRBV7-9
size: NA
J: TRBJ2-6
D: NA
DNA: TGTGCCGTACCGCTATCTGGGGCCAACGTCCTGACTTTC
CDR3: CAVPLSGANVLTF

V: TRBV7-3
size: NA
J: TRBJ1-6
D: NA
DNA: TGTGCCAGCAGCTTAACAGGGGATAATTCACCCCTCCACTTT
CDR3: CASSLTGDNSPLHF

V: TRBV7-2
size: NA
J: TRBJ1-6
D: NA
DNA: TGTGCCAGCAGCTCCACCCCCGGGAGAAGTTCACCCCTCCACTTT
CDR3: CASSSTPGRSSPLHF

V: TRBV19
size: NA
J: TRBJ1-5
D: TRBD1
DNA: TGTGCCAGTAGTATATCCCCCGAGGGGGCCCAAAATCAGCCCCAGCATTTT
CDR3: CASSISPEGAQNQPQHF

V: TRBV5-1
size: NA
J: TRBJ2-7
D: TRBD1
DNA: TGCGCCAGCAGTAACATACCGGGACAGCCCTACGAGCAGTACTTC
CDR3: CASSNIPGQPYEQYF

V: TRBV10-1
size: NA
J: TRBJ2-3
D: NA
DNA: TGCGCCAGCAGTGAAAGAGGAACAGATACGCAGTATTTT
CDR3: CASSERGTDTQYF

V: TRBV7-3
size: NA
J: TRBJ2-2
D: NA
DNA: TGTGCCAGCAGCTTAACGGGCGGGCTAAACACCGGGGAGCTGTTTTTT
CDR3: CASSLTGGLNTGELFF

V: TRBV2
size: once
J: TRBJ2-1
D: TRBD2
DNA: TGTGCCAGCAGTGAGTCGCGGGGGGGATACAATGAGCAGTTCTTC
CDR3: CASSESRGGYNEQFF